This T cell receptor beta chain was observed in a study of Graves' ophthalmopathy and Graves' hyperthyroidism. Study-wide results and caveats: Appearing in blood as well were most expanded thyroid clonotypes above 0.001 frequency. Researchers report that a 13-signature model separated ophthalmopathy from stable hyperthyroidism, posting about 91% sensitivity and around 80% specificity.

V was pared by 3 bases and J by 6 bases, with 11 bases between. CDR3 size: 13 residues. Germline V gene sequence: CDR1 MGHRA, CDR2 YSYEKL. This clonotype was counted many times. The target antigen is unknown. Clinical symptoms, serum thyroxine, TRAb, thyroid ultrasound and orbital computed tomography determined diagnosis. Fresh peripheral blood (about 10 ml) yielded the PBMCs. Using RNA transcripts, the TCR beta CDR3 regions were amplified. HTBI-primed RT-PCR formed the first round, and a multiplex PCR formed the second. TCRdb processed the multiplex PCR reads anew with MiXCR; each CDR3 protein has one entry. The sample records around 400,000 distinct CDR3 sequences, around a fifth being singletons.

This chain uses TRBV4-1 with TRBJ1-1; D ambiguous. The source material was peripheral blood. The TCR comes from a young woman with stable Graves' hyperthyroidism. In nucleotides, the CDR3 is TGCGCCAGCAGCCACGTTATGACCCCTGAAGCTTTCTTT. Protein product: CASSHVMTPEAFF.